This T cell receptor (beta chain) originates from a study of monozygotic twins with inflammatory bowel disease. Study-wide results and limits: Among T cells, the various subtypes were not distinguishable.

TCRdb reworked the 5' RACE reads into one entry per CDR3 protein, no DNA. There are roughly 300,000 distinct CDR3 sequences in the sample, with roughly 5.2% held by the top ten. This CDR3 is 14 amino acids long. CDR1 is LGHNA, CDR2 YSLEER, per germline. With respect to this clonotype: The antigen is unknown.

The TCR was taken from a human donor with ulcerative colitis or Crohn's disease, or a healthy co-twin of an affected twin (not recorded which). The sequenced sample consisted of blood. The chain combines TRBV4-3 with TRBJ2-7; TCRdb's D call of TRBD1 is untestable without DNA. CDR3: CASSQGTQGSEQYF.